What follows describes a single T cell receptor (beta chain). The method was immunoSEQ multiplex PCR; TCRdb's version includes in-frame clones alone and lacks a portion of them. The sample records under 450,000 clones, over 75% being singletons. The CDR3 length is 17 residues. V was clipped by 5 bases and J by 1 base; unmatched bases: 10. CDR1 and CDR2 (germline): MDHEN, SYDVKM. This sample stems from a study of control samples from healthy donors and cancer patients. This sequence originates from a man aged 35 to 55 with head and neck cancer. This chain joins TRBV28 and TRBJ2-7; TRBD1 agrees at 11 bases. Sequenced material: PBMCs. CDR3 bases: TGTGCCAGCAGTCCCTATTTCCGGGACAGGGGGTCCTACGAGCAGTACTTC. Translated, it gives CASSPYFRDRGSYEQYF.